The present T cell receptor beta chain was sequenced within a study of shared clonotypes between healthy human individuals (dated by TCRdb to about 2020). Looking at the study overall: The cohort comprised a couple of women and a few men aged 18 to 49 years. To increase sequencing depth and limit assay-specific biases, different laboratories used diverse techniques to prepare libraries and sequence TCR repertoires. Blood TCR repertoires of about 5 healthy adults were deeply sequenced to estimate repertoire size and the extent of clonotype sharing between individuals. Each donor's leukapheresis produced roughly between about 0.8 and 8.9 billion PBMCs. For each donor, three plates each were used for CD4 naive and CD4 memory, two plates were used for CD8 naive, and one plate was used for CD8 memory.

The donors were healthy, HIV-negative adults with no recently reported acute infections or vaccinations. Every donor was a Caucasian adult living in Nashville, Tennessee, USA. Magnetic negative selection was used to enrich CD4+ T cells, after which naive cells were positively selected on CD45RA and the negative fraction became the memory subset. After blood collection by leukapheresis, PBMCs were isolated using Ficoll-Histopaque density gradient centrifugation and then cryopreserved in the vapor phase of liquid nitrogen. Analytical flow cytometry was used to check the purity and quantity of every magnetically sorted T cell population. Genomic DNA was isolated from every sorted fraction and measured by UV absorbance on a Nanodrop 2000c. CDR1 and CDR2 were assigned from the germline V gene as MGHRA and YSYEKL. From the cysteine through the phenylalanine, the CDR3 covers 17 amino acids. CDR3 DNA only is kept here, 51 bases in frame from base 1. The V end gives up 1 base and the J end 6 bases, leaving 6 bases in the junction not matched to a gene.

General conclusions and limits of the study: Pairwise subsampling indicated that sequencing depth was expected to affect the degree of clonotype sharing among donors. Incomplete sequencing was indicated by rarefaction of sorted-subset datasets, despite the large sequencing depth. Across a handful of donors, roughly 5.1% of naive CD4, around 3.3% of naive CD8, around 2.1% of memory CD4, and 0.4% of memory CD8 clonotypes were shared. Sampling was restricted to blood, and TCR repertoires in tissue are likely to differ from TCR repertoires in blood. Higher generation probabilities were observed for clonotypes shared by all four sorted-subset donors than for non-shared clonotypes. Larger estimated clonotype richness was generally found for naive subsets than for memory subsets. The genetic and exposure-history diversity represented was limited by the small number of donors.

A note on this clone: It lacks a known antigen. Base qualities were left out, and no much larger clone turns up one base away.

Using the deep immunoSEQ assay, TCR CDR3 regions were amplified from genomic DNA by multiplex PCR. For each cell subset, the extracted genomic DNA was distributed evenly across all wells of several immunoSEQ 96-well plates, and each plate served as one replicate. Each replicate PCR for sorted subsets received roughly 0.2 ug genomic DNA, equal to 30,000 or so T cell genomes. The purified libraries were quantified using a Qubit 3.0 fluorometer, sized with a Bioanalyzer 2100, and then quantified again using the KAPA Library Quantification kit. A separate single-read 150-cycle Illumina NextSeq 550 flow cell was used to sequence each immunoSEQ 96-well plate. In the original analysis: Because only junctional sequences without quality scores were contained in the immunoSEQ output, filtering matching that applied to full-length reads could not be performed. To assign V/J genes and CDR3, sequences were annotated using PyIR, a Python wrapper for IgBLAST v1.9, with IMGT germline references. Any read was removed if the V/J assignment was weak (E-value above 1e-6), the CDR3 was missing, or the read contained stop codons, out-of-frame junctions, or ambiguous translated residues. V3J clonotypes were defined by identical inferred V gene, J gene, and CDR3 amino acid sequence. Percentage overlap between repertoires was computed as shared unique clonotypes divided by the size of the smaller repertoire. RTK rarefaction, the Chao1 estimator, and Recon v2.1 estimates of unobserved clonotypes were used to assess repertoire richness. OLGA was used to compute generation probabilities for all TCRbeta clonotypes that the gDNA method yielded from a handful of donors. TCRdb provides this immuneACCESS table in a form limited to in-frame rearrangements. Some clones are lacking; in checked studies, under half of them reflect an unresolved V gene, and why the rest are absent is not known. V and J calls and clone size are given by that table; D and trimming were obtained from the DNA. For this sample the table gives about 990,000 clones, of which roughly 74% were detected only once. The ten largest clonotypes hold 0.5% to 0.65% of the sample.

Sequenced sample: memory CD4+ T cells from PBMCs. This sample's cell subset or site label indicates: CD45RA-negative fraction. The chain is made from TRBV4-1 and TRBJ2-1; 13 of the junction bases match TRBD2. The TCR sequence derives from a man between 18 and 35 years old in good health. Some clones in this sample may be carry-over from other donors' samples. This receptor carries the CDR3 CASSQGGTSGRANEQFF. The nucleotides read TGCGCCAGCAGCCAAGGAGGTACTAGCGGGAGGGCCAATGAGCAGTTCTTC.